This T cell receptor beta chain was observed in a study of blood T cell repertoires in COVID-19. About the study: Whether acute or convalescent, the COVID-19 samples came from the United States, Italy and Spain.

The CDR3 length is 16 residues. Germline CDR1 reads SGHDN; CDR2 reads FVKESK. V lost 6 bases and J 1 base, leaving 18 bases between the germline ends. The repertoire was sequenced with immunoSEQ multiplex PCR; TCRdb's copy has only in-frame clones and lacks some. The profile shows over 90,000 clones, just under 95% of them singletons. Sequenced: peripheral blood. This receptor was identified in a woman in her forties or fifties with COVID-19, enrolled during active disease. The V gene is TRBV14, the J gene TRBJ1-1; no reliable D call. CDR3 in DNA: TGTGCCAGCAGTTATATCAAACTAAACGAGAACACTGAAGCTTTCTTT. It specifies CASSYIKLNENTEAFF.